This T cell receptor beta chain comes out of a study of blood T cell repertoires in COVID-19. This CDR3 is 16 amino acids long. Germline CDR1 is SEHNR and CDR2 is FQNEAQ (reference sequence). Trimming removed 1 base from V and 3 bases from J; junction bases left unmatched: 7. Measured with immunoSEQ multiplex PCR; TCRdb has only the in-frame clones, and not every one. The sample lists about 360,000 clones; around 90% were seen once. The clonotype comes from a human donor in a cohort sampled during active COVID-19. This chain joins TRBV7-9 and TRBJ1-2; 8 bases align to TRBD1. Sequenced sample: peripheral blood. As DNA, the CDR3 is TGTGCCAGCAGCTTAGGACCCGACAGGGGTTACTATGGCTACACCTTC. Translated, it gives CASSLGPDRGYYGYTF.